This TCR beta chain originates from a study of shared clonotypes between healthy human individuals. General study points: When compared with the clonotypes that were shared by all four sorted-subset donors, the non-shared clonotypes turned out to have lower generation probabilities. At large depth, rarefaction still showed sorted-subset sequencing to be incomplete.

CD45RO-negative CD8 cells positively selected for CCR7 made up the naive population, which excluded terminally differentiated effector memory CD45RA+ cells. Points on this clone: Its antigen is still unknown.

TCRdb keeps only in-frame clones here, not all; method: immunoSEQ multiplex PCR. The data contain 500,000 to 700,000 clones, 85% to 95% of them singletons. Sequenced sample: naive CD8+ T cells sorted from blood. This clonotype was obtained from a woman aged 25 to 39 in good health.

The CDR3 is CASSSDMGEQYF. The CDR3 region has the DNA TGTGCCAGCAGCTCCGACATGGGCGAGCAGTACTTC. J is TRBJ2-7 and V is TRBV9; no firm D call. The CDR3 is made up of 12 amino acids. Germline V gene lookup returns CDR1 SGDLS and CDR2 YYNGEE. The V and J ends lost 4 bases and 6 bases respectively, with 11 bases between them.